This TCR beta chain emerged from a study of control samples from healthy donors and cancer patients. Sequencing was performed with immunoSEQ multiplex PCR; in TCRdb, only in-frame clones are kept and a portion is missing. The data hold about 140,000 clones, with 90% to 95% observed a single time. The V end lost 4 bases, the J end lost 7 bases, and 13 bases lay between the germline ends. The CDR3 extends over 13 amino acids. Germline V lookup: CDR1 WSHSY, CDR2 SAAADI. The chain has TRBV10-2 and TRBJ1-2, with TRBD1 as a possible D gene (5 bases). Material for sequencing was blood. The source is a man in his forties in good health. The CDR3 reads CASSVGGAFGYTF. The CDR3 coding sequence is TGCGCCAGCAGTGTAGGTGGGGCCTTTGGCTACACCTTC.